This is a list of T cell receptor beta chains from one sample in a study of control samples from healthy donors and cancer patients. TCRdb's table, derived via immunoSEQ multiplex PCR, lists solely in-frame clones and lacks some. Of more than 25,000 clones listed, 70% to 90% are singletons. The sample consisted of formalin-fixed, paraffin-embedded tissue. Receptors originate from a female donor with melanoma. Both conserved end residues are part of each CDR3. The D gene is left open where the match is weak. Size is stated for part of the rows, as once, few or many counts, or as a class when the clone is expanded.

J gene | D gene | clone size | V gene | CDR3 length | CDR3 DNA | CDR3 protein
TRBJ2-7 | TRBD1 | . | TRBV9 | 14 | TGTGCCAGCAGCCTAGGACAGGGCCTTTACGAGCAGTACTTC | CASSLGQGLYEQYF
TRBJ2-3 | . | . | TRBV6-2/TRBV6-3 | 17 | TGTGCCAGCAGTTACTCAACGGGCAGGATGAGCACAGATACGCAGTATTTT | CASSYSTGRMSTDTQYF
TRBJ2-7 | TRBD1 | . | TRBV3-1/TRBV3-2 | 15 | TGTGCCAGCAGCCTTACAGGGGCTGGGACCTACGAGCAGTACTTC | CASSLTGAGTYEQYF
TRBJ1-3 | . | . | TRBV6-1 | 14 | TGTGCCAGCAGTGAAGCCTGGGTCGGAAACACCATATATTTT | CASSEAWVGNTIYF
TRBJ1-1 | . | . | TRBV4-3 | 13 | TGCGCCAGCAGCCAAGTCGGGAGGACTGAAGCTTTCTTT | CASSQVGRTEAFF
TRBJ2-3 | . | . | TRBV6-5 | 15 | TGTGCCAGCAGTCCCACGCTAGGGTCCACAGATACGCAGTATTTT | CASSPTLGSTDTQYF
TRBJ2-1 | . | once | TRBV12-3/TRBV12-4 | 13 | TGTGCCAGCAGTTTAGTGGGGCCGAATGAGCAGTTCTTC | CASSLVGPNEQFF
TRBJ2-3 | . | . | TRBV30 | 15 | TGTGCCTGGAGTGTGGGGGGTGGGGGCACAGATACGCAGTATTTT | CAWSVGGGGTDTQYF
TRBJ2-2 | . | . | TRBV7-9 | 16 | TGTGCCAGCAGGTCGATTGGGGCCGGGAGCACCGGGGAGCTGTTTTTT | CASRSIGAGSTGELFF
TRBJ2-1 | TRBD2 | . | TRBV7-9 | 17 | TGTGCCAGCAGCCCAACGCGTGCTAGCGGCTCCTACAATGAGCAGTTCTTC | CASSPTRASGSYNEQFF
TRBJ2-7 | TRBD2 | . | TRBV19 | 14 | TGTGCCAGTAGTATAAGCGGGAGACTTGGCGAGCAGTACTTC | CASSISGRLGEQYF
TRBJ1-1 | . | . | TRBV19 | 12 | TGTGCCAGTAGTATCGGGGGTTGGGAAGCTTTCTTT | CASSIGGWEAFF
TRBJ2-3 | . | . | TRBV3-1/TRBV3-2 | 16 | TGTGCCAGCAGCCTTAGATCCGGGACAATCACAGATACGCAGTATTTT | CASSLRSGTITDTQYF